Following are 5 T cell receptor beta chains from one sample sequenced in a study of T cell clonality in common variable immunodeficiency. Clones were sequenced by immunoSEQ multiplex PCR, and TCRdb holds only the in-frame ones, with some missing. The sample contains about 37,000 clones, none occurring once; around 0.87% lies in the top ten. The sequenced material came from peripheral blood mononuclear cells. These receptors were collected from a person between 18 and 70 years old in good health.

This clone was seen ten or more times. CDR3 region: CASSSTGLASNTDTQYF. The DNA read from the CDR3 is TGCGCCAGCAGCTCCACGGGACTAGCGTCCAACACAGATACG. The chain is built from TRBV5-1 and TRBJ2-3; the match to TRBD2 covers 10 bases. The DNA ends 3 residues before the CDR3 does, and the rest of the CDR3 is filled in from the germline J gene. V lost 3 bases to trimming and J lost 2 bases; unmatched junction nucleotides: 9. Germline V CDR1 and CDR2: SGHRS, YFSETQ. The CDR3 totals 17 residues.

Many counts were recorded for this clone. The CDR3 end is not reached by the read, which stops 3 residues before it; the germline J gene fills it in. The rearrangement uses TRBV2 and TRBJ1-5; D is perhaps TRBD1 (5 bases). The CDR3 covers 15 residues. V shed 6 bases and J shed 6 bases, with 18 bases lying between them. Germline V lookup: CDR1 SNHLY, CDR2 FYNNEI. The CDR3: CASSLLGGAGQPQHF. The covered CDR3 bases are TGTGCCAGCAGCCTCTTGGGAGGGGCCGGTCAGCCC.

This clone was counted ten times or more. The read terminates 3 residues before the CDR3 end, so the remaining end is supplied by the germline J gene. V gene TRBV19 combines with J gene TRBJ2-3, with 8 bases lining up with TRBD2. Germline lookup yields CDR1 LNHDA and CDR2 SQIVND (reference sequence). This CDR3 region has 15 residues. V lost 6 bases and J lost 5; bases outside the gene matches: 10. Partial CDR3 DNA: TGTGCCAGTAGCAGGGCCCGGGAGGGCCTAGATACG. This translates into CASSRAREGLDT. The complete CDR3 protein is CASSRAREGLDTQYF.

This clone came up many times. The read ends 3 residues early relative to the CDR3; the germline J gene fills the gap. The V and J genes are TRBV5-1 and TRBJ1-2, with TRBD1 identical over 8 bases. V shed 5 bases, J shed 6 bases, and the junction held 18 bases outside the gene matches. Germline V gene data show CDR1 as SGHRS and CDR2 as YFSETQ. This CDR3 spans 17 amino acids. Partial CDR3 DNA: TGCGCCAGCAGAAGTTTAGGAGCGACAGGGGCCCTAAATGGC. Translated: CASRSLGATGALNG. The entire CDR3 protein is CASRSLGATGALNGYTF.

This clone was observed at least ten times. From the germline J gene comes the end of the CDR3, since the read stops 3 residues before it. This sequence joins TRBV5-4 and TRBJ2-5; weak D call: TRBD1 (5 bases). The germline gives CDR1 SGHNT, CDR2 YYREEE (reference sequence). Trimming removed 0 bases at V and 5 bases at J, with 8 bases between. The CDR3 consists of 13 residues. CDR3 sequence reads: CASSLAGHETQYF. The covered CDR3 bases are TGTGCCAGCAGCTTGGCAGGGCACGAGACC.